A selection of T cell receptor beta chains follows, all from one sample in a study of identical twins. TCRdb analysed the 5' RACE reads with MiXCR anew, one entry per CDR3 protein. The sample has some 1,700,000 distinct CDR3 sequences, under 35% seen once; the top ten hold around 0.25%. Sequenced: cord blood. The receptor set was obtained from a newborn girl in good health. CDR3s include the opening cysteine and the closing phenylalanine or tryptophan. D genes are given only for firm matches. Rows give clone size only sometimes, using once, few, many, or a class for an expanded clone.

TGTGCCAGCAGTTACACTTCAGGGGTGGCCTACGAGCAGTACTTC	CASSYTSGVAYEQYF	-	TRBV6-6	TRBJ2-7	few	15
TGTGCCAGCAGTGACCCCGGCACCGGTGAGCAGTTCTTC	CASSDPGTGEQFF	-	TRBV25-1	TRBJ2-1	-	13
TGTGCCATCAGTGCGACAGGGGGGGAGACTGAAGCTTTCTTT	CAISATGGETEAFF	TRBD1	TRBV10-3	TRBJ1-1	once	14
TGCGCCAGCAGCTTGATTAGCGGGACGTACAATGAGCAGTTCTTC	CASSLISGTYNEQFF	TRBD2	TRBV5-1	TRBJ2-1	many	15
TGCAGTGCTAGAAGTAGCGGACTCTCCTACGAGCAGTACTTC	CSARSSGLSYEQYF	-	TRBV20-1	TRBJ2-7	many	14
TGCAGTGCTAGAGGAGGGCCAGGGGTGGATAATTCACCCCTCCACTTT	CSARGGPGVDNSPLHF	-	TRBV20-1	TRBJ1-6	-	16
TGTGCCAGCAGGAAACAGGGGCGGTACGAGCAGTACTTC	CASRKQGRYEQYF	TRBD1	TRBV12-3/TRBV12-4	TRBJ2-7	once	13
TGTGCCAGCAGCTTAGAGGTACCCACAGATACGCAGTATTTT	CASSLEVPTDTQYF	-	TRBV7-2	TRBJ2-3	few	14
TGCAGTGCTTTTCAAGCGGGGCGGACCTACGAGCAGTACTTC	CSAFQAGRTYEQYF	TRBD2	TRBV20-1	TRBJ2-7	few	14
TGTGCCATCAGTGACGGAGCGGAACCCTACAATGAGCAGTTCTTC	CAISDGAEPYNEQFF	-	TRBV10-3	TRBJ2-1	few	15